The rows below give T cell receptor beta chains drawn from one sample of a study of blood T cells in healthy people across ages. TCRdb reanalysed the 5' RACE reads using MiXCR and keeps one entry per CDR3 protein. The table has 730,000 or so distinct CDR3 sequences, approximately 43% seen once. Sequencing was performed on blood. All receptors derive from a woman aged 55-69 years in good health. Both conserved end residues are part of each CDR3. The D gene is left open where the match is weak. Clone size is not always given. Where it is, it says once, few, many or a class for expanded clones.

D: NA; size: NA; V: TRBV12-3/TRBV12-4; J: TRBJ1-5; CDR3: CASSFIAAGQSNQPQHF; DNA: TGTGCCAGCAGTTTTATTGCGGCAGGGCAGAGCAATCAGCCCCAGCATTTT
D: TRBD1; size: few; V: TRBV12-3/TRBV12-4; J: TRBJ1-3; CDR3: CASSFPTPLRDSGNTIYF; DNA: TGTGCCAGCAGTTTCCCAACCCCCCTACGGGACAGCGGAAACACCATATATTTT
D: NA; size: NA; V: TRBV6-6; J: TRBJ1-1; CDR3: CASLRGRLNTEAFF; DNA: TGTGCCAGCCTACGAGGGAGACTGAACACTGAAGCTTTCTTT
D: NA; size: NA; V: TRBV5-1; J: TRBJ2-5; CDR3: CASIKEWVETQYF; DNA: TGCGCCAGCATTAAGGAATGGGTAGAGACCCAGTACTTC
D: NA; size: few; V: TRBV20-1; J: TRBJ1-4; CDR3: CSARMAINEKLFF; DNA: TGCAGTGCTAGAATGGCGATTAATGAAAAACTGTTTTTT
D: TRBD2; size: few; V: TRBV10-3; J: TRBJ2-7; CDR3: CAIRGSGGANEQYF; DNA: TGTGCCATCAGAGGTAGCGGGGGGGCGAATGAGCAGTACTTC
D: TRBD2; size: NA; V: TRBV20-1; J: TRBJ2-7; CDR3: CSARDLGLAGTFEQYF; DNA: TGCAGTGCTAGAGATCTCGGACTAGCGGGGACTTTTGAGCAGTACTTC
D: NA; size: NA; V: TRBV9; J: TRBJ1-4; CDR3: CASSVDTGSNEKLFF; DNA: TGTGCCAGCAGCGTAGATACAGGATCCAATGAAAAACTGTTTTTT
D: NA; size: few; V: TRBV29-1; J: TRBJ2-5; CDR3: CSVEGPDSSETQYF; DNA: TGCAGCGTTGAAGGACCGGACAGCTCGGAGACCCAGTACTTC
D: TRBD1; size: NA; V: TRBV5-1; J: TRBJ2-5; CDR3: CASNPGQTQETQYF; DNA: TGCGCCAGCAACCCGGGACAGACCCAAGAGACCCAGTACTTC
D: NA; size: NA; V: TRBV15; J: TRBJ2-3; CDR3: CATSLKIDALTDTQYF; DNA: TGTGCCACCTCACTTAAGATAGACGCCCTGACGGATACGCAGTATTTT
D: NA; size: few; V: TRBV9; J: TRBJ1-5; CDR3: CASSVGGTKGQPQHF; DNA: TGTGCCAGCAGCGTTGGAGGGACCAAAGGTCAGCCCCAGCATTTT
D: NA; size: NA; V: TRBV4-3; J: TRBJ2-6; CDR3: CASSHSQGSGANVLTF; DNA: TGCGCCAGCAGCCACTCACAGGGAAGTGGGGCCAACGTCCTGACTTTC
D: NA; size: NA; V: TRBV20-1; J: TRBJ2-3; CDR3: CSARHGDTQYF; DNA: TGCAGTGCTAGACACGGCGATACGCAGTATTTT
D: NA; size: few; V: TRBV4-2; J: TRBJ2-5; CDR3: CASSPQTGTAQETQYF; DNA: TGTGCCAGCAGCCCCCAAACCGGGACCGCCCAAGAGACCCAGTACTTC
D: NA; size: NA; V: TRBV20-1; J: TRBJ2-1; CDR3: CSAGNDNEQFF; DNA: TGCAGTGCTGGGAACGACAATGAGCAGTTCTTC
D: NA; size: many; V: TRBV29-1; J: TRBJ1-2; CDR3: CSVEDRDLTNGYTF; DNA: TGCAGCGTTGAAGATAGGGACCTTACCAATGGCTACACCTTC
D: NA; size: NA; V: TRBV11-2; J: TRBJ2-2; CDR3: CASSPPDGYTGELFF; DNA: TGTGCCAGCAGCCCCCCGGACGGATACACCGGGGAGCTGTTTTTT
D: TRBD1; size: NA; V: TRBV7-3; J: TRBJ1-2; CDR3: CASSPGTGYDGYTF; DNA: TGTGCCAGCAGCCCTGGGACAGGGTATGATGGCTACACCTTC
D: NA; size: NA; V: TRBV20-1; J: TRBJ1-5; CDR3: CSAVPGSSNQPQHF; DNA: TGCAGTGCTGTCCCAGGGAGTAGCAATCAGCCCCAGCATTTT
D: TRBD2; size: NA; V: TRBV7-2; J: TRBJ2-7; CDR3: CASSAIAGGRWTYYEQYF; DNA: TGTGCCAGCAGCGCAATAGCGGGAGGGCGGTGGACCTACTACGAGCAGTACTTC
D: TRBD2; size: NA; V: TRBV29-1; J: TRBJ2-1; CDR3: CSVGSILSLAGTYDKQFF; DNA: TGCAGCGTTGGCTCGATTTTGTCCCTAGCGGGGACCTACGATAAGCAGTTCTTC
D: TRBD2; size: many; V: TRBV29-1; J: TRBJ2-1; CDR3: CSCGGDPKLAGRGWEQFF; DNA: TGCAGCTGCGGGGGGGACCCTAAACTAGCGGGAAGGGGATGGGAGCAGTTCTTC
D: TRBD2; size: NA; V: TRBV19; J: TRBJ2-1; CDR3: CASSITSGANEQFF; DNA: TGTGCCAGTAGTATCACTAGCGGGGCCAATGAGCAGTTCTTC
D: TRBD2; size: NA; V: TRBV20-1; J: TRBJ2-7; CDR3: CSARLAGDSLLEQYF; DNA: TGCAGTGCTAGACTAGCGGGAGATTCACTCCTCGAGCAGTACTTC
D: NA; size: NA; V: TRBV4-1; J: TRBJ2-3; CDR3: CASSQESAKRYF; DNA: TGCGCCAGCAGCCAAGAGTCGGCCAAGAGGTATTTT
D: TRBD1; size: few; V: TRBV15; J: TRBJ2-7; CDR3: CATGEGDRTSYEQYF; DNA: TGTGCCACCGGAGAAGGGGACAGAACGTCCTACGAGCAGTACTTC
D: NA; size: once; V: TRBV2; J: TRBJ1-5; CDR3: CASSVRDTDQPQHF; DNA: TGTGCCAGCAGTGTCCGGGACACCGATCAGCCCCAGCATTTT
D: TRBD2; size: NA; V: TRBV10-3; J: TRBJ2-5; CDR3: CAISDTVAGRQETQYF; DNA: TGTGCCATCAGTGATACCGTAGCGGGGCGCCAAGAAACCCAGTACTTC
D: TRBD2; size: NA; V: TRBV7-2; J: TRBJ2-1; CDR3: CASSVRREAYNEQFF; DNA: TGTGCCAGCAGCGTAAGGCGGGAGGCTTACAATGAGCAGTTCTTC
D: NA; size: many; V: TRBV7-9; J: TRBJ1-2; CDR3: CASSLASLDGYTF; DNA: TGTGCCAGCAGCTTAGCCAGCCTTGATGGCTACACCTTC
D: TRBD1; size: few; V: TRBV3-1; J: TRBJ1-4; CDR3: CASSLLSGTDEKLFF; DNA: TGTGCCAGCAGCTTACTTTCCGGGACAGATGAAAAACTGTTTTTT
D: TRBD2; size: NA; V: TRBV10-3; J: TRBJ2-3; CDR3: CAISVAGGDTQYF; DNA: TGTGCCATCAGTGTAGCGGGCGGAGATACGCAGTATTTT
D: NA; size: few; V: TRBV7-9; J: TRBJ1-1; CDR3: CASTMGRTEAFF; DNA: TGTGCCAGCACCATGGGACGCACTGAAGCTTTCTTT
D: NA; size: NA; V: TRBV7-2; J: TRBJ2-2; CDR3: CASSSGVDTGELFF; DNA: TGTGCCAGCAGCTCAGGAGTGGACACCGGGGAGCTGTTTTTT